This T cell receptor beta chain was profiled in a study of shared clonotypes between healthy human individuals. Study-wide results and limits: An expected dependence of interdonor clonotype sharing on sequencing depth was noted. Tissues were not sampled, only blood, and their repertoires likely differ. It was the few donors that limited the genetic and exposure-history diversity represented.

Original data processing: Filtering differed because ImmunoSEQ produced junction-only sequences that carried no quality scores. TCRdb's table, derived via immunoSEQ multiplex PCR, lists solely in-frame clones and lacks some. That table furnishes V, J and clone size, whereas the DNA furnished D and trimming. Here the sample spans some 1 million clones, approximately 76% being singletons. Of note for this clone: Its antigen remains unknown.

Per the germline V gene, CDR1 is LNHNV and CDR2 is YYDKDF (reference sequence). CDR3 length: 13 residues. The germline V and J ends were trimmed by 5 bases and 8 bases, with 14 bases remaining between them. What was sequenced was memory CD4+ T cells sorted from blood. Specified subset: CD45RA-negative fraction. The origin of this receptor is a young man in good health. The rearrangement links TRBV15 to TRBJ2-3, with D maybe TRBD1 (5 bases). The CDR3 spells CATSLQGDVTQYF. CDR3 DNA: TGTGCCACCAGCCTCCAGGGTGATGTTACGCAGTATTTT.